This entry is about one T cell receptor (beta chain). Germline CDR1 is LGHNA and CDR2 is YSLEER. V was shortened by 0 bases and J by 1 base, with 13 bases between the two germline ends. The length of the CDR3 is 17 residues. The sample belongs to a study of blood T cell repertoires in COVID-19. Study context: PBMCs, B-cell-depleted T cells, or T cells provided the cDNA or gDNA that made up the material.

Clones were read by immunoSEQ multiplex PCR, and TCRdb kept only the in-frame ones, dropping some. The sample shows 60,000 or so clones, approximately 80% of them seen only once. The origin of this receptor is a woman between 45 and 65 years old with active or convalescent COVID-19. This chain joins TRBV4-3 and TRBJ2-1; D is possibly TRBD2 (6 bases). The sequenced material came from peripheral blood. CDR3: CASSQEASGRSYNEQFF. CDR3 DNA sequence: TGCGCCAGCAGCCAAGAGGCCAGCGGGCGTTCCTACAATGAGCAGTTCTTC.